Listed here are 9 T cell receptor beta chains from one sample, sequenced in a study of cytomegalovirus exposure and HLA in healthy donors. This PCR relied on a set of 60 Vbeta primers and 13 Jbeta primers. The table came from immunoSEQ multiplex PCR; TCRdb's copy has only in-frame clones and leaves some out. The sample has roughly 120,000 clones, 78% seen once; the top ten hold about 3.5%. The sample taken for sequencing was PBMCs. These receptors all come from a man aged 35 to 55 in good health and CMV-seronegative.

This chain joins TRBV2 and TRBJ1-1; possibly TRBD1 for D (6 bases). CDR1 is SNHLY, CDR2 FYNNEI, per germline. The ends were cut back, 6 bases at V and 2 bases at J, with 13 bases in the middle. The CDR3 length is 14 residues. CDR3 amino acids: CASSPQGFNTEAFF. CDR3 coding DNA: TGTGCCAGCAGCCCCCAGGGGTTTAACACTGAAGCTTTCTTT.

The V call is TRBV18, the J call TRBJ1-5, with D perhaps matching TRBD1 (5 bases). From germline, CDR1 is KGHSH and CDR2 LQKENI. This CDR3 has 14 residues. V lost 5 bases and J 6 bases, leaving 14 bases between the germline ends. This CDR3 reads CASSSGRGVQPQHF. The CDR3 DNA follows: TGTGCCAGCTCATCAGGACGGGGGGTTCAGCCCCAGCATTTT.

This clone was found a few times. This chain connects TRBV7-8 to TRBJ1-2; D gene ambiguous. This CDR3 contains 13 residues. The V end was cut by 2 bases, the J end by 8 bases, with 12 bases between. Germline lookup yields CDR1 SGHVS and CDR2 FQNEAQ. The CDR3 region has the DNA TGTGCCAGCAGCTTATTGAGGGTTGAAGGCTACACCTTC. Its protein is CASSLLRVEGYTF.

The chain carries TRBV30 and TRBJ1-2, with D possibly TRBD1 on 5 matching bases. The CDR3 loop spans 12 amino acids. Trimming stripped 2 bases from V and 2 bases from J, with 6 bases between. Germline loops: CDR1 GTSNPN, CDR2 SVGIG (reference sequence). The CDR3 DNA is TGTGCCTGGAGTCGGGGGAACTATGGCTACACCTTC. Translation: CAWSRGNYGYTF.

The V gene is TRBV7-9, the J gene TRBJ2-7; D not resolved. This CDR3 region has 12 residues. With 3 bases removed from V and 2 bases from J, the gap between germline ends came to 5 bases. Germline V gives CDR1 SEHNR, CDR2 FQNEAQ (reference sequence). The DNA of the CDR3 is TGTGCCAGCAGCTTTCCCACCTACGAGCAGTACTTC. Translation: CASSFPTYEQYF.

The rearrangement joins TRBV4-3 to TRBJ2-7; D is perhaps TRBD2 (5 bases). The ends were cut back, 4 bases at V and 0 bases at J, with 7 bases in the middle. In germline, CDR1 is LGHNA, CDR2 YSLEER. The CDR3 length is 13 residues. The CDR3 sequence is CASSRSVSYEQYF. The CDR3 DNA is TGCGCCAGCAGCCGTAGCGTCTCCTACGAGCAGTACTTC.

This chain connects TRBV11-2 to TRBJ1-2, with 7 positions matching TRBD1. V was pared by 4 bases and J by 1 base, with 6 bases of the junction left unmatched. The CDR3 has 15 residues. Germline V gene sequence: CDR1 SGHAT, CDR2 FQNNGV. In nucleotides, the CDR3 is TGTGCCAGCAGCTCGTCGACAGGGAATAACTATGGCTACACCTTC. Translation gives CASSSSTGNNYGYTF.

The V and J genes are TRBV4-2 and TRBJ1-2; TRBD1 is a possible D gene (5 bases). Trimming removed 4 bases from V and 7 bases from J, with 16 bases in between. The V gene's germline CDR1 is LGHNA and CDR2 YNFKEQ. This CDR3 has 14 amino acids. The DNA of the CDR3 is TGTGCCAGCAGCCTCGGGTCGGGGGAGCGTGGCTACACCTTC. As protein: CASSLGSGERGYTF.

This clone was detected a few times. V and J are TRBV10-3 and TRBJ2-7; D call uncertain. Per germline, CDR1 ENHRY and CDR2 SYGVKD. Deletions cut 3 bases from V and 4 bases from J, with 7 bases between. This CDR3 is built from 12 residues. In DNA, the CDR3 is TGTGCCATCAGTGAACAGAGATACGAGCAGTACTTC. This sequence encodes CAISEQRYEQYF.